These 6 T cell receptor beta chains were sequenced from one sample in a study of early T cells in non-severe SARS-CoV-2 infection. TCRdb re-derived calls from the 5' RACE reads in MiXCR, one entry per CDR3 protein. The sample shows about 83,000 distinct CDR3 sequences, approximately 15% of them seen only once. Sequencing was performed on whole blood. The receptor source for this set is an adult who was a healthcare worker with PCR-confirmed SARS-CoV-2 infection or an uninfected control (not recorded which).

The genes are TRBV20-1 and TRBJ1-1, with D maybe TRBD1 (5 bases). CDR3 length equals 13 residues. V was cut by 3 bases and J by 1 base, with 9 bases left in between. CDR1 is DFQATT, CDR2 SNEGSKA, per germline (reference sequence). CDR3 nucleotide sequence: TGCAGTGCTAGGGAGGGGAAGAACACTGAAGCTTTCTTT. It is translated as CSAREGKNTEAFF.

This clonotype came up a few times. In DNA, the CDR3 is TGCGCCAGCAGCTTGGCGTCAGGCGCCGGGACAGATACGCAGTATTTT. Translating it yields CASSLASGAGTDTQYF. The rearrangement links TRBV5-1 to TRBJ2-3; unclear D gene. The CDR3 sequence is 16 residues long. V was pared by 0 bases and J by 3 bases, with 14 bases between. The germline CDR1 and CDR2 sequences are SGHRS and YFSETQ.

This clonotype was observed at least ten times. For the CDR3, the DNA is TGTGCTAGTGGGGAGGACAGGGGTAATAATCAGCCCCAGCATTTT. It codes for CASGEDRGNNQPQHF. V usage is TRBV12-5 and J usage is TRBJ1-5; 9 bases line up with TRBD1. Trimming removed 6 bases from V and 4 bases from J; junction bases left unmatched: 7. Per germline, CDR1 LGHNT and CDR2 FRNRAP. This CDR3 has 15 residues.

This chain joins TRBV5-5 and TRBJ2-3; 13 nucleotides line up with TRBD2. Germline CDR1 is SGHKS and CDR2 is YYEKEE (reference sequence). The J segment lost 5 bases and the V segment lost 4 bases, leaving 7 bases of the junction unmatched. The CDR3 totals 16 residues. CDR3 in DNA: TGTGCCAGCAGCACACTAGCGGGGGGGCCTGGAGATACGCAGTATTTT. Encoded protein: CASSTLAGGPGDTQYF.

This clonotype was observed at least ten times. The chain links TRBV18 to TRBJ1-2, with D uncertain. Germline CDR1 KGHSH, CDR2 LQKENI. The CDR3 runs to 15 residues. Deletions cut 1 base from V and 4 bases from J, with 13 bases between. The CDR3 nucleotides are TGTGCCAGCTCACCACGCGGAGATATGGGCTATGGCTACACCTTC. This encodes CASSPRGDMGYGYTF.

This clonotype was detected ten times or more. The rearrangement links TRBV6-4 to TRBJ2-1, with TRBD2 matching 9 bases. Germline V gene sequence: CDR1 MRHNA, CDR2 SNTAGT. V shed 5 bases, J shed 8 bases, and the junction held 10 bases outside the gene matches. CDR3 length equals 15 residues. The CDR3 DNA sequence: TGTGCCAGCAGTACGGGGCTAGCGGGGAGCGATGAGCAGTTCTTC. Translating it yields CASSTGLAGSDEQFF.